This T cell receptor beta chain is drawn from a study of cytomegalovirus exposure and HLA in healthy donors. From germline, CDR1 is MNHNS and CDR2 SASEGT. The CDR3 spans 14 residues. V was clipped by 5 bases and J by 7 bases; unmatched bases: 6. Whole-study results and caveats: One cluster of highly shared sequence variants probably arose as a sequencing artifact. Cytomegalovirus association was assigned to more than 150 TCR beta chains.

A multiplex PCR was run with 60 Vbeta primers and 13 Jbeta primers. Produced via immunoSEQ multiplex PCR; TCRdb's table is partial and in-frame only. This sample has about 140,000 clones, with 75% to 80% found just once. As for this clone: Its target is not known.

The rearrangement links TRBV6-1 to TRBJ1-1, with 11 bases fitting TRBD1. The sequenced sample consisted of PBMCs. This clonotype was sampled from a female donor in good health and CMV-seronegative. The CDR3 bases are TGTGCCAGCAGTACCCGGACAGGGGGCAATGAAGCTTTCTTT. Translated: CASSTRTGGNEAFF.